These 20 T cell receptor beta chains originate from one sample sequenced in a study of beta chain features in type 1 diabetes. Isolated RNA was reverse transcribed in full, so expressed TCRB transcripts were sequenced. Repertoires were generated with immunoSEQ multiplex PCR, while TCRdb's copy carries only in-frame clones and drops some. The data hold 390,000 or so clones, with over 11% observed a single time. The specimen sequenced was naive CD4+ T cells from blood. The source is a man aged 30 to 45 in good health.

This clone occurred a few times. V gene TRBV5-6 combines with J gene TRBJ2-7; the D gene is possibly TRBD2 (6 bases). The V gene's germline CDR1 is SGHDT and CDR2 YYEEEE. This CDR3 is built from 16 residues. V was pared by 0 bases and J by 1 base, with 14 bases between. The CDR3 loop reads CASSLGWASDSYEQYV. CDR3 in DNA: TGTGCCAGCAGCTTGGGTTGGGCTAGCGATTCCTACGAGCAGTACGTC.

This chain joins TRBV19 and TRBJ2-5; TRBD1 is a possible D gene (6 bases). From germline, CDR1 is LNHDA and CDR2 SQIVND (reference sequence). CDR3 length: 14 residues. The V and J ends lost 6 bases and 3 bases respectively, with 14 bases between them. CDR3 in DNA: TGTGCCAGTAGGGACAGCTACCTAAAAGAGACCCAGTACTTC. Its protein product is CASRDSYLKETQYF.

The rearrangement uses TRBV30 and TRBJ1-6; 8 bases agree with TRBD1. In germline, CDR1 is GTSNPN, CDR2 SVGIG (reference sequence). The CDR3 runs to 14 residues. The V and J ends lost 1 base and 7 bases, in that order; junction bases with no gene match: 3. The CDR3 here is CAWSEGQGNSPLHF. DNA of the CDR3: TGTGCCTGGAGTGAAGGACAGGGAAATTCACCCCTCCACTTT.

The chain uses TRBV30 and TRBJ2-2; D unresolved. The CDR3 has 12 residues. CDR1 is GTSNPN and CDR2 is SVGIG in the germline V gene (reference sequence). Trimming removed 0 bases from V and 6 bases from J, with 5 bases in between. This chain's CDR3 is CAWSVRPGELFF. CDR3 in DNA: TGTGCCTGGAGTGTACGGCCCGGGGAGCTGTTTTTT.

The J gene is TRBJ1-5, the V gene TRBV7-9, with D perhaps TRBD1 (5 bases). Trimming removed 5 bases from V and 5 bases from J, with 7 bases in between. Germline CDR1 reads SEHNR; CDR2 reads FQNEAQ (reference sequence). This CDR3 has 12 amino acids. Here the CDR3 reads CASSQGYQPQHF. The DNA for the CDR3 is TGTGCCAGCAGCCAGGGTTATCAGCCCCAGCATTTT.

This sequence joins TRBV29-1 and TRBJ2-1, with unresolved D. Germline values: CDR1 SQVTM, CDR2 ANQGSEA. Trimming stripped 5 bases from V and 3 bases from J, with 14 bases between. The CDR3 totals 14 residues. The CDR3 DNA reads TGCAGCGTTTCCGATTTCGCCGGCTACAATGAGCAGTTCTTC. Encoded protein: CSVSDFAGYNEQFF.

In its sample, this clone was seen a few times. V and J are TRBV5-4 and TRBJ2-7; TRBD1 matches 8 bases. The CDR3 has 13 residues. The junction had 3 bases not matched to a gene; V was cut back by 4 bases and J by 3 bases. Germline V gene sequence: CDR1 SGHNT, CDR2 YYREEE (reference sequence). This CDR3 is CASSTGQGYEQYF. The CDR3 bases are TGTGCCAGCAGCACTGGACAGGGCTACGAGCAGTACTTC.

This clone was recorded a few times. The rearrangement uses TRBV7-9 and TRBJ1-5; D uncertain. V dropped 5 bases and J dropped 0 bases, with 5 bases sitting between them. Germline V gene sequence: CDR1 SEHNR, CDR2 FQNEAQ (reference sequence). The CDR3 runs 13 residues. The CDR3 reads CASSGRSNQPQHF. DNA of the CDR3: TGTGCCAGCAGCGGGCGTAGCAATCAGCCCCAGCATTTT.

This clone was seen only once. V usage is TRBV18 and J usage is TRBJ2-6; maybe TRBD1 (5 bases). Germline V lookup: CDR1 KGHSH, CDR2 LQKENI. The CDR3 extends over 15 amino acids. V was trimmed by 6 bases and J by 4 bases, leaving 13 bases between them. CDR3 protein: CASSRRDGGANVLTF. The CDR3 DNA reads TGTGCCAGCTCCCGCAGGGATGGAGGGGCCAACGTCCTGACTTTC.

The chain links TRBV21-1 to TRBJ2-7; whether TRBD2, the table's D call, matches the DNA was not checked. TRBV21-1 is deemed a pseudogene. The CDR3 contains 12 residues. In DNA, the CDR3 is TGTGCCAGCAGCGTTGGGTACTACGAGCAGTACGTC. It yields the protein CASSVGYYEQYV.

In its sample, this clone was seen once. V usage is TRBV5-1 and J usage is TRBJ1-4; D uncertain. The germline V gene has CDR1 SGHRS and CDR2 YFSETQ. V dropped 5 bases and J dropped 8 bases, with 13 bases sitting between them. The CDR3 covers 13 residues. The CDR3 DNA is TGCGCCAGCAGTGTGGGTATGCGGGAAAAACTGTTTTTT. It encodes CASSVGMREKLFF.

The genes are TRBV5-6 and TRBJ2-1; 9 bases match TRBD2. Germline lookup yields CDR1 SGHDT and CDR2 YYEEEE. V shed 4 bases and J 10 bases; nucleotides not matched to a gene: 3. The CDR3 sequence is 12 residues long. CDR3 nucleotide sequence: TGTGCCAGCAGCCGACTAGCGGACGAGCAGTTCTTC. Its protein is CASSRLADEQFF.

This clone was observed a handful of times. The chain has TRBV14 and TRBJ2-5; 8 nucleotides line up with TRBD2. The CDR3 contains 16 residues. CDR1 and CDR2 from the germline V gene are SGHDN and FVKESK. V gave up 1 base and J gave up 2 bases; unmatched junction bases: 6. DNA for the CDR3: TGTGCCAGCAGCCAAGTACTAGCGGCCTATCAAGAGACCCAGTACTTC. Its translation: CASSQVLAAYQETQYF.

This chain connects TRBV7-2 to TRBJ2-3; D uncertain. The CDR3 sequence is 9 residues long. Germline V gene sequence: CDR1 SGHTA, CDR2 FQGNSA. Trimming removed 5 bases at V and 10 bases at J, with 4 bases between. CDR3 in amino acids: CASSASQYF. The CDR3 nucleotides read TGTGCCAGCAGCGCATCGCAGTATTTT. Full variable domain (remainder filled in from reference TRBV7-2 and TRBJ2-3): GAGVSQSPSNKVTEKGKDVELRCDPISGHTALYWYRQSLGQGLEFLIYFQGNSAPDKSGLPSDRFSAERTGGSVSTLTIQRTQQEDSAVYLCASSASQYFGPGTRLTVL.

A few counts support this clone. The chain couples TRBV7-9 to TRBJ2-3; 14 nucleotides agree with TRBD2. Germline CDR1 and CDR2: SEHNR and FQNEAQ (reference sequence). V lost 5 bases, J lost 0 bases, and 7 bases stayed unmatched. CDR3 length: 18 amino acids. The CDR3: CASSLRRLAGGSTDTQYF. In DNA form, the CDR3 reads TGTGCCAGCAGCCTCCGCAGACTAGCGGGGGGGAGCACAGATACGCAGTATTTT.

There are a few counts of this clone. This chain uses TRBV7-8 with TRBJ2-2; maybe TRBD2 (5 bases). The CDR3 extends over 16 amino acids. Deletions cut 5 bases from V and 0 bases from J, with 13 bases between. Looked up from germline, CDR1 is SGHVS and CDR2 is FQNEAQ. The CDR3 loop reads CASSPRGNSNTGELFF. Written as DNA, the CDR3 is TGTGCCAGCAGCCCCCGGGGAAACTCGAACACCGGGGAGCTGTTTTTT.

This clone was counted only a few times. The chain couples TRBV28 to TRBJ1-2, with a possible D match to TRBD1 (5 bases). The length of the CDR3 is 12 residues. The germline CDR1 and CDR2 sequences are MDHEN and SYDVKM. V lost 6 bases and J lost 4, with 9 bases in between. As DNA, the CDR3 is TGTGCCAGCAGGAGGGGATCCTATGGCTACACCTTC. It is translated as CASRRGSYGYTF.

The rearrangement links TRBV4-1 to TRBJ1-4; no firm D call. This CDR3 contains 13 residues. V gave up 3 bases and J gave up 5 bases, with 7 bases separating them. Germline V gives CDR1 MGHRA, CDR2 YSYEKL. In DNA, the CDR3 is TGCGCCAGCAGCCAGGTGCTAAATGAAAAACTGTTTTTT. It is translated as CASSQVLNEKLFF.

This clone has just a few counts. This chain links TRBV7-9 with TRBJ1-1, with D maybe TRBD1 (5 bases). CDR3 length equals 11 residues. Trimming left V 3 bases short and J 7 bases short, with 6 bases between. The V gene's germline CDR1 is SEHNR and CDR2 FQNEAQ (reference sequence). CDR3 amino acids: CASSFGGEAFF. The CDR3 DNA follows: TGTGCCAGCAGCTTCGGGGGTGAAGCTTTCTTT.

This clone was detected a few times. The germline gene is not matched at one end of the junction; a read error may be the cause. The chain links TRBV28 to TRBJ2-7; maybe TRBD1 (6 bases). Germline CDR1 reads MDHEN; CDR2 reads SYDVKM. The CDR3 spans 15 residues. The CDR3 DNA is TGTGCCAGCAGTAGTCTTAGGGGGTTTTCCTCCGAGCAGTACTTC. This codes for CASSSLRGFSSEQYF. Combining the CDR3 with reference TRBV28 and TRBJ2-7 gives the whole variable domain DVKVTQSSRYLVKRTGEKVFLECVQDMDHENMFWYRQDPGLGLRLIYFSYDVKMKEKGDIPEGYSVSREKKERFSLILESASTNQTSMYLCASSSLRGFSSEQYFGPGTRLTVT.